The 7 T cell receptor beta chains below all came from one sample that was sequenced in a study of T cells in Graves' hyperthyroidism and ophthalmopathy. RNA transcripts yielded amplified TCR beta CDR3 regions. HTBI primers were used for first-round RT-PCR of the TCR CDR3. One entry per CDR3 protein results from TCRdb running MiXCR on the multiplex PCR reads. Here the sample spans nearly 600,000 distinct CDR3 sequences, approximately 15% being singletons. The sample comprised blood. Receptors were obtained from a woman in her thirties with Graves' hyperthyroidism that later progressed to Graves' ophthalmopathy.

The V call is TRBV10-1, the J call TRBJ2-3, with D tentatively TRBD2 (6 bases). Trimming cost V 2 bases and J 6 bases, with 12 bases left between them. CDR1 is WNHNN, CDR2 SYGVQD, per germline (reference sequence). This CDR3 comprises 14 residues. The CDR3 region has the DNA TGCGCCAGCAGTGAGGGAGGGGTGGGTGATACGCAGTATTTT. Translating gives CASSEGGVGDTQYF.

This clonotype was observed a few times. V usage is TRBV9 and J usage is TRBJ2-6, with 8 bases identical to TRBD2. V lost 4 bases and J lost 3; bases outside the gene matches: 18. CDR3 length: 20 amino acids. Germline V gene data show CDR1 as SGDLS and CDR2 as YYNGEE. CDR3 amino acids: CASSNTKREIPPYGANVLTF. The CDR3 bases are TGTGCCAGCAGCAACACCAAGCGGGAGATCCCACCCTATGGGGCCAACGTCCTGACTTTC.

This clonotype was found many times. The chain employs TRBV27 and TRBJ1-2; TRBD1 agrees at 7 bases. The germline V gene has CDR1 MNHEY and CDR2 SMNVEV (reference sequence). Unmatched junction bases numbered 10, after V lost 5 bases and J lost 4 bases. This CDR3 comprises 15 residues. The CDR3 region is CASSITGAFRYGYTF. The DNA of the CDR3 is TGTGCCAGCAGTATTACAGGGGCCTTCCGCTATGGCTACACCTTC.

This clonotype was counted many times. The chain combines TRBV6-2 or TRBV6-3 with TRBJ1-5; 7 bases match TRBD1. The CDR3 is 17 amino acids. CDR1 MNHEY and CDR2 SVGEGT come from the germline V gene. V lost 7 bases and J lost 2; bases outside the gene matches: 14. CDR3 nucleotide sequence: TGTGCCAGCACCTCACTCAACAGGGGCGGTGGCAATCAGCCCCAGCATTTT. Encoded protein: CASTSLNRGGGNQPQHF.

This chain joins TRBV19 and TRBJ1-1; D remains unclear. CDR3 length equals 14 residues. Trimming stripped 7 bases from V and 1 base from J, with 13 bases between. Germline CDR1 reads LNHDA; CDR2 reads SQIVND (reference sequence). CDR3 coding DNA: TGTGCCAGTACCAAAAGTTTAGGGAACACTGAAGCTTTCTTT. This encodes CASTKSLGNTEAFF.

This clonotype has more than one count but fewer than ten. DNA for the CDR3: TGTGCCAGCAGCCCGACAGGGGCTAGCACAGATACGCAGTATTTT. Residues: CASSPTGASTDTQYF. V usage is TRBV7-9 and J usage is TRBJ2-3, with 8 bases fitting TRBD1. Trimming cost V 5 bases and J 0 bases; bases outside gene matches: 4. The CDR3 extends over 15 amino acids. Germline CDR1 and CDR2: SEHNR and FQNEAQ (reference sequence).

There are many counts of this clonotype. J is TRBJ1-2 and V is TRBV30; the D gene is possibly TRBD1 (5 bases). This CDR3 is built from 13 residues. V dropped 3 bases and J dropped 3 bases, with 11 bases sitting between them. Germline values: CDR1 GTSNPN, CDR2 SVGIG (reference sequence). Here the CDR3 reads CAWRRGRDYGYTF. CDR3 coding DNA: TGTGCCTGGAGAAGGGGCAGGGACTATGGCTACACCTTC.